The clone carrying this TCR beta chain has a handful of counts. These data belong to a study of cytomegalovirus exposure and HLA in healthy donors. The germline V gene encodes CDR1 SGHDT and CDR2 YYEEEE. Germline trimming cut 4 bases from V and 3 bases from J; bases unmatched to any gene: 3. The CDR3 sequence is 13 residues long. The PCR was carried out with 60 Vbeta primers and 13 Jbeta primers. Some clones are missing from TCRdb's copy, which holds only in-frame ones; the method was immunoSEQ multiplex PCR. The sample lists around 130,000 clones, approximately 61% occurring once. V is TRBV5-6 and J is TRBJ1-1, with 7 bases lining up with TRBD1. The sequence came from a man aged 25-40 years in good health and CMV-seropositive. The sample was PBMCs. CDR3 amino acids: CASSEDRDTEAFF. The CDR3 DNA is TGTGCCAGCAGCGAAGACAGGGACACTGAAGCTTTCTTT.